One sample yielded the 17 T cell receptor beta chains listed below, sequenced in a study of Tregs in tolerant kidney transplant recipients. The protocol was immunoSEQ multiplex PCR, while the TCRdb copy is restricted to in-frame clones and leaves out a portion. The sample shows tens of thousands of clones, 93% of them seen only once. Mixed chimerism was transient after nonmyeloablative marrow transplants from related graft donors. The sample consisted of CD4+ T cells from blood (PBMCs), taken 12 months after the transplant. The receptors were sampled from a human patient who received a combined kidney and bone marrow transplant. Some of the T cells might come from the graft donor.

The chain carries TRBV11-3 and TRBJ1-2; unclear D gene. Trimming cost V 1 base and J 2 bases, with 8 bases left between them. Germline CDR1 is SGHNT and CDR2 is YENEEA. There are 14 residues in the CDR3. The CDR3 DNA sequence: TGTGCCAGCAGCTTAGGCCACGCGAACTATGGCTACACCTTC. It yields the protein CASSLGHANYGYTF.

The chain uses TRBV4-3 and TRBJ1-1; TRBD1 might be the D (5 bases). V lost 6 bases, J lost 4 bases, and 12 bases lay in between. Germline loops: CDR1 LGHNA, CDR2 YSLEER. This CDR3 is built from 13 residues. The CDR3 sequence is CASRRKRGTEAFF. CDR3 DNA sequence: TGCGCCAGCAGAAGGAAAAGGGGCACTGAAGCTTTCTTT.

The chain employs TRBV5-1 and TRBJ1-2, with D maybe TRBD1 (6 bases). The CDR3 runs 13 residues. Germline-derived CDR1 and CDR2 are SGHRS and YFSETQ. The germline V and J ends were trimmed by 6 bases and 3 bases, with 12 bases remaining between them. The CDR3 DNA is TGCGCCAGCAAATCCGGGACATACTATGGCTACACCTTC. It specifies CASKSGTYYGYTF.

This clone was seen a single time. The chain couples TRBV7-9 to TRBJ2-2; possibly TRBD2 for D (6 bases). The germline V gene encodes CDR1 SEHNR and CDR2 FQNEAQ (reference sequence). The V end was cut by 1 base, the J end by 5 bases, with 11 bases between. CDR3 length: 15 residues. The CDR3 is CASSLVLAGTGELFF. CDR3 nucleotide sequence: TGTGCCAGCAGCTTAGTACTAGCCGGTACCGGGGAGCTGTTTTTT.

V usage is TRBV9 and J usage is TRBJ2-2, with a tentative D call TRBD1 (5 bases). Germline V gene data show CDR1 as SGDLS and CDR2 as YYNGEE. V dropped 0 bases and J dropped 3 bases, with 9 bases sitting between them. This CDR3 is 15 amino acids long. CDR3 DNA: TGTGCCAGCAGCGTAGGCGCAGGGTACACCGGGGAGCTGTTTTTT. Encoded protein: CASSVGAGYTGELFF.

A word on this clone: At one end the junction does not follow the germline gene, possibly because of a read error. Other DNA sequences in the same sample also yield this CDR3. The V and J genes are TRBV28 and TRBJ1-6, with 12 bases lining up with TRBD1. The CDR3 length is 15 residues. Germline CDR1 and CDR2: MDHEN and SYDVKM. The CDR3 nucleotides read TGTGCCAGCAGTTTAGGGACAGGGGGCTATTCCCCCCTCCACTTT. Its translation: CASSLGTGGYSPLHF.

This chain joins TRBV28 and TRBJ1-6; 7 bases agree with TRBD1. Germline-derived CDR1 and CDR2 are MDHEN and SYDVKM. This CDR3 region has 15 residues. V lost 6 bases to trimming and J lost 7 bases; unmatched junction nucleotides: 9. CDR3 loop: CASSRRQGPNSPLHF. DNA of the CDR3: TGTGCCAGCAGCCGAAGACAGGGCCCCAATTCACCCCTCCACTTT.

This clone was counted between two and nine times. A junction end diverges from the germline sequence, so it may reflect a read error. The sample carries other DNA sequences with the same CDR3. The chain employs TRBV4-2 and TRBJ1-6, with D perhaps TRBD1 (5 bases). The CDR3 totals 16 residues. Looked up from germline, CDR1 is LGHNA and CDR2 is YNFKEQ. The CDR3 DNA is TGTGCCAGCAGCCTGGCAGGCAGGGTAAATAATTCCCCCCTCCACTTT. Protein sequence: CASSLAGRVNNSPLHF.

This chain links TRBV5-1 with TRBJ2-3, with 15 bases fitting TRBD2. J lost 6 bases, V lost 4 bases, and 12 bases had no gene match. This CDR3 is built from 18 residues. Looked up from germline, CDR1 is SGHRS and CDR2 is YFSETQ. The CDR3 is CASSNLGLAGGLRDTQYF. DNA for the CDR3: TGCGCCAGCAGCAACTTGGGACTAGCGGGGGGCCTCAGGGATACGCAGTATTTT.

CDR3 nucleotide sequence: TGCAGCGTCGTACTAGCGGACCACACAGATACGCAGTATTTT. As protein: CSVVLADHTDTQYF. The chain combines TRBV29-1 with TRBJ2-3, with 8 positions matching TRBD2. The length of the CDR3 is 14 residues. Per the germline V gene, CDR1 is SQVTM and CDR2 is ANQGSEA. Trimming cost V 6 bases and J 2 bases; bases outside gene matches: 7.

V is TRBV5-8 and J is TRBJ1-2; possible D gene TRBD1, 6 bases. V was shortened by 4 bases and J by 2 bases, with 21 bases between the two germline ends. From germline, CDR1 is SGHTS and CDR2 YDEGEE. This CDR3 comprises 17 residues. The CDR3 loop is CASSPLVGRGRNYGYTF. In DNA form, the CDR3 reads TGTGCCAGCAGCCCGCTGGTCGGGCGGGGGCGGAACTATGGCTACACCTTC.

This chain joins TRBV14 and TRBJ2-5; D perhaps matches TRBD1 (6 bases). Near its end, the DNA agrees better with TRBJ2-7, so the J call may be wrong. The length of the CDR3 is 16 residues. CDR1 and CDR2 from the germline V gene are SGHDN and FVKESK. The CDR3 loop reads CASSRAGTSNSYEQYF. The CDR3 DNA is TGTGCCAGCAGCCGCGCCGGGACATCCAATTCCTACGAGCAGTACTTC.

CDR3 nucleotides: TGTGCCAGCGAGACAACGCCGAACACTGAAGCTTTCTTT. Its translation is CASETTPNTEAFF. This chain links TRBV5-4 with TRBJ1-1; D unclear. V lost 7 bases to trimming and J lost 1 base, with 11 bases between them. The CDR3 is 13 residues long. Germline CDR1 is SGHNT and CDR2 is YYREEE (reference sequence).

Remarks on this clone: The junction differs from germline at one of its ends, possibly a read error. The chain carries TRBV9 and TRBJ1-4; 8 nucleotides line up with TRBD1. Looked up from germline, CDR1 is SGDLS and CDR2 is YYNGEE. The CDR3 consists of 13 residues. DNA for the CDR3: TGTGCCAGCACACTACCCAGAAGAGGACAGGGAGAGTTT. Translation gives CASTLPRRGQGEF.

The V and J genes are TRBV2 and TRBJ2-7; possible D gene TRBD1, 6 bases. V lost 3 bases to trimming and J lost 3 bases, with 12 bases between them. The CDR3 covers 14 residues. The germline V gene has CDR1 SNHLY and CDR2 FYNNEI. Here the CDR3 reads CASSDRGPDYEQYF. The CDR3 DNA reads as TGTGCCAGCAGTGACAGGGGACCTGACTACGAGCAGTACTTC.

This clone was recorded once. The chain is built from TRBV2 and TRBJ1-1; a possible D gene is TRBD1 (5 bases). CDR3 length: 15 amino acids. Germline V CDR1 and CDR2: SNHLY, FYNNEI. Trimming cost V 4 bases and J 0 bases, with 12 bases left between them. CDR3 protein: CASSVTGRVNTEAFF. Written as DNA, the CDR3 is TGTGCCAGCAGTGTAACCGGCAGGGTGAACACTGAAGCTTTCTTT.

In this sample, this clone turned up once. The J gene is TRBJ2-7, the V gene TRBV11-3; the match to TRBD1 covers 8 bases. CDR1 and CDR2 from the germline V gene are SGHNT and YENEEA. V trimming: 5 bases; J trimming: 5 bases; junction bases outside the gene matches: 17. The CDR3 has 17 residues. The CDR3 here is CASSRDPRDRSFHEQYF. CDR3 DNA: TGTGCCAGCAGCCGAGACCCCCGGGACAGGAGTTTCCACGAGCAGTACTTC.